This entry describes one T cell receptor (beta chain). Authors' data handling: From reference gene primer amplification, estimates of nucleated cell counts were derived. Libraries were prepared by immunoSEQ multiplex PCR; TCRdb keeps only in-frame clonotypes and omits some of them. V, J and clone size are taken as reported in that table, and D and trimming were inferred from the DNA itself. The profile shows 200,000 or so clones, roughly 80% of them singletons. The source of the sample is a study of blood T cell repertoires in COVID-19. Looking at the study overall: Spain, Italy and the United States supplied samples that represented acute and convalescent COVID-19. In each case, the material was cDNA or gDNA derived from T cells, B-cell-depleted T cells, or PBMCs.

With 5 bases clipped from V and 4 bases from J, the junction kept 10 bases outside the gene matches. The CDR3 contains 17 residues. Germline assignment: CDR1 SGHVS and CDR2 FQNEAQ. The chain combines TRBV7-8 with TRBJ1-4; 10 nucleotides agree with TRBD1. Input material: peripheral blood. This TCR was sampled from a human donor in a cohort sampled during active COVID-19. CDR3 sequence (DNA): TGTGCCAGCAGCCGCCGGGACAGGGGCCCCCTTAATGAAAAACTGTTTTTT. Amino acid sequence: CASSRRDRGPLNEKLFF. The full variable domain, rest sourced from reference TRBV7-8 and TRBJ1-4, is GAGVSQSPRYKVAKRGQDVALRCDPISGHVSLFWYQQALGQGPEFLTYFQNEAQLDKSGLPSDRFFAERPEGSVSTLKIQRTQQEDSAVYLCASSRRDRGPLNEKLFFGSGTQLSVL.